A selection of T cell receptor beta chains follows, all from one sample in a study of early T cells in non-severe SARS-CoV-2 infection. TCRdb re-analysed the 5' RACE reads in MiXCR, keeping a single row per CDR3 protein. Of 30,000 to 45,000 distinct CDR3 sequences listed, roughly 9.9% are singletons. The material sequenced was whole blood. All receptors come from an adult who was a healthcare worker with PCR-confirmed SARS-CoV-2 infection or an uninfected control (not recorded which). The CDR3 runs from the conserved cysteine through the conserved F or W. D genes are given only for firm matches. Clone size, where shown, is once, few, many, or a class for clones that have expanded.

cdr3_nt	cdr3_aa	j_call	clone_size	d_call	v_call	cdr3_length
TGTGCCAGCAGCTTAGCAAACTCCTTCGAGCAGTACTTC	CASSLANSFEQYF	TRBJ2-7	-	-	TRBV13	13
TGTGCCAGCATCGGGTCCGGGGTCTTCTACGAGCAGTACTTC	CASIGSGVFYEQYF	TRBJ2-7	many	-	TRBV6-1	14
TGTGCCAGCAGCTTAGTGTCTACGGGGCCCCCCTACGAGCAGTACTTC	CASSLVSTGPPYEQYF	TRBJ2-7	many	-	TRBV7-9	16
TGTGCCAGCAGCTCCGAGGCCTATAATTCACCCCTCCACTTT	CASSSEAYNSPLHF	TRBJ1-6	-	-	TRBV5-4	14
TGTGCCAGCAGTTTTCGGGAAAACTATGGCTACACCTTC	CASSFRENYGYTF	TRBJ1-2	few	-	TRBV27	13
TGTGCCAGCAGGGCTCCAGCGGGCGCCTACGAGCAGTACTTC	CASRAPAGAYEQYF	TRBJ2-7	-	-	TRBV11-2	14
TGTGCCAGCAGTTCCGGACTAGCGGGGCTCACAGATACGCAGTATTTT	CASSSGLAGLTDTQYF	TRBJ2-3	many	TRBD2	TRBV12-3/TRBV12-4	16
TGTGCCAGCAGCCGTAGGACTAACTATGGCTACACCTTC	CASSRRTNYGYTF	TRBJ1-2	-	-	TRBV5-6	13
TGTGCCAGCAGCCCTGACAGGGGGCGGCGGACCGGGGAGCTGTTTTTT	CASSPDRGRRTGELFF	TRBJ2-2	few	TRBD1	TRBV9	16
TGCGCCAGCAGTCAGGGGTTGGGGACAGGGATATATGGCTACACCTTC	CASSQGLGTGIYGYTF	TRBJ1-2	-	TRBD1	TRBV5-1	16
TGCAGCGTTGGCCAGGAGACCCAGTACTTC	CSVGQETQYF	TRBJ2-5	few	-	TRBV29-1	10
TGTGCCAGCAGCGTCGGACAGTTCAGCAATCAGCCCCAGCATTTT	CASSVGQFSNQPQHF	TRBJ1-5	many	-	TRBV9	15
TGTGCCAGCAGCCTACGAACAAACTTTGAAGCTTTCTTT	CASSLRTNFEAFF	TRBJ1-1	many	-	TRBV5-6	13
TGTGCCAGCAAAACCACAGAGCTACGGCCGCTCACCTTC	CASKTTELRPLTF	TRBJ1-2	few	-	TRBV12-3/TRBV12-4	13
TGCAGCGTTATGACCGGGACCGGTGGCTACACCTTC	CSVMTGTGGYTF	TRBJ1-2	many	-	TRBV29-1	12
TGCAGCGTCGAACCCCCGGGGGGGGCCACAGATACGCAGTATTTT	CSVEPPGGATDTQYF	TRBJ2-3	many	TRBD2	TRBV29-1	15